This TCR beta chain was captured in a study of shared clonotypes between healthy human individuals. Study-wide results and caveats: Sharing of clonotypes among donors was expected to vary with sequencing depth. Against clonotypes common to all four donors, non-shared ones had lower generation probabilities.

The naive CD8 fraction comprised CD45RO-negative cells positively selected for CCR7 and excluded terminally differentiated effector memory CD45RA+ cells. About this clone itself: Its antigen is unknown.

Several immunoSEQ plates received, in even portions, the genomic DNA of each subset. Authors' data handling: ImmunoSEQ junction-only sequences lacked quality scores, so their filtering differed. Clones were read by immunoSEQ multiplex PCR, and TCRdb kept only the in-frame ones, dropping some. The V and J calls and clone size are taken from that table; D and trimming were inferred from the DNA. The sample includes approximately 720,000 clones, around 92% seen only once; the top ten take more than 20%. The sequenced material came from naive CD8+ T cells sorted from blood. The source is a man younger than 40 in good health.

DNA for the CDR3: TGTGCCAGCAGCTCCACAGGGATTTGGGAAGAGACCCAGTACTTC. Translated: CASSSTGIWEETQYF. The genes are TRBV28 and TRBJ2-5; possible D gene TRBD1, 6 bases. The germline CDR1 and CDR2 sequences are MDHEN and SYDVKM. The CDR3 sequence is 15 residues long. The V gene lost 6 bases and the J gene lost 3 bases, with 17 bases spanning the gap.